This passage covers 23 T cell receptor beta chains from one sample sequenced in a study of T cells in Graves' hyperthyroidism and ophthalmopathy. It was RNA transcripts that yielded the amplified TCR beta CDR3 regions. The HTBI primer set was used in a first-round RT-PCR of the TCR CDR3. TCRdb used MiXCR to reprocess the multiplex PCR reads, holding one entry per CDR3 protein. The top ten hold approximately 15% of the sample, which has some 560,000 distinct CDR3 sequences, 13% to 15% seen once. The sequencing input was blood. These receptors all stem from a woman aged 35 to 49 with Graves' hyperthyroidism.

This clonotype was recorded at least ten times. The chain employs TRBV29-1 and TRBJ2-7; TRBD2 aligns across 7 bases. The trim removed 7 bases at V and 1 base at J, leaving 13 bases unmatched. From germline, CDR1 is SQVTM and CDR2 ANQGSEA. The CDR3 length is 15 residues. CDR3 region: CSATSTGGGSYEQYF. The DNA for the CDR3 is TGCAGCGCCACCTCTACAGGCGGGGGTTCCTACGAGCAGTACTTC.

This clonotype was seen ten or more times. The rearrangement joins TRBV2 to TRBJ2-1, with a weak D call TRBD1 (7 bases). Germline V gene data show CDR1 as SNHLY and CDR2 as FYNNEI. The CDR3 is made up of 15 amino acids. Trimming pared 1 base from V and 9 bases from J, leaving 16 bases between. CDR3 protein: CASSEVQGGLGEQFF. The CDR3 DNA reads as TGTGCCAGCAGTGAAGTTCAGGGGGGCCTCGGTGAGCAGTTCTTC.

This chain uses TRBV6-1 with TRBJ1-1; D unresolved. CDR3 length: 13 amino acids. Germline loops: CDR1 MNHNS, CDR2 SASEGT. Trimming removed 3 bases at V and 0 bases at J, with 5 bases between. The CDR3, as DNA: TGTGCCAGCAGTGAGAAGGTGAACACTGAAGCTTTCTTT. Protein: CASSEKVNTEAFF.

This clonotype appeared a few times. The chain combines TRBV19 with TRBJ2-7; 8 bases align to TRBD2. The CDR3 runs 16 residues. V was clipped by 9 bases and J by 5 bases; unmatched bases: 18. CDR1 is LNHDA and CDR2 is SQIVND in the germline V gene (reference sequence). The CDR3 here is CASGPIYGREADEQYF. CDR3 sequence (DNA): TGTGCCAGCGGACCGATATATGGGCGGGAGGCTGACGAGCAGTACTTC.

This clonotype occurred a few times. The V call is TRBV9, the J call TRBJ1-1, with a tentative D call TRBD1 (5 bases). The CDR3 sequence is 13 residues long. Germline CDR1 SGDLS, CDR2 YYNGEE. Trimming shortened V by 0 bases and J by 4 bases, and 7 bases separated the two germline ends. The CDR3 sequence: CASSVAQGTEAFF. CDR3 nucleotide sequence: TGTGCCAGCAGCGTAGCCCAGGGCACTGAAGCTTTCTTT.

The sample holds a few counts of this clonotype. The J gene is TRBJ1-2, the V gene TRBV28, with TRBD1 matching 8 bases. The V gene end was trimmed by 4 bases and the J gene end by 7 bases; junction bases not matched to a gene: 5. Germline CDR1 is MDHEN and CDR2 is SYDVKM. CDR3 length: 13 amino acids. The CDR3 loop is CASSSTGAPGYTF. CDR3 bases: TGTGCCAGCAGTTCGACAGGGGCTCCTGGCTACACCTTC.

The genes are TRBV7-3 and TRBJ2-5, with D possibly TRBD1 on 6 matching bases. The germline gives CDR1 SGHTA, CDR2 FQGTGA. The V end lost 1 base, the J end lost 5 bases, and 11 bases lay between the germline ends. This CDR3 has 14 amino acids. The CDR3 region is CASSLNPGAETQYF. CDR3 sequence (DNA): TGTGCCAGCAGCTTAAATCCAGGGGCGGAGACCCAGTACTTC.

CDR3 nucleotide sequence: TGCAGTGTGCCGGAGACAGGGGCCCTCTATGGCTACACCTTC. The encoded protein is CSVPETGALYGYTF. This rearrangement joins TRBV20-1 to TRBJ1-2; 8 bases map to TRBD1. V shed 7 bases, J shed 4 bases, and the junction held 11 bases outside the gene matches. Per germline, CDR1 DFQATT and CDR2 SNEGSKA (reference sequence). The CDR3 has 14 residues.

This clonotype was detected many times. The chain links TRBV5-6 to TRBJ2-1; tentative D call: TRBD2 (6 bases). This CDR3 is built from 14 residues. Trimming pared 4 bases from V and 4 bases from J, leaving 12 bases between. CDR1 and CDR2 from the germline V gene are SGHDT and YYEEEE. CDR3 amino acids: CASSTGGIYNEQFF. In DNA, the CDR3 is TGTGCCAGCAGCACTGGCGGGATTTACAATGAGCAGTTCTTC.

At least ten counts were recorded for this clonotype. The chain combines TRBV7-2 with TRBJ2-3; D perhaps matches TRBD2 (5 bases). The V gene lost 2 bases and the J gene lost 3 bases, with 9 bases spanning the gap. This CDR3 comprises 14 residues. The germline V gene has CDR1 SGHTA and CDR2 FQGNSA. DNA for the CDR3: TGTGCCAGCAGCTTAATGGGAGCGACAGATACGCAGTATTTT. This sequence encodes CASSLMGATDTQYF.

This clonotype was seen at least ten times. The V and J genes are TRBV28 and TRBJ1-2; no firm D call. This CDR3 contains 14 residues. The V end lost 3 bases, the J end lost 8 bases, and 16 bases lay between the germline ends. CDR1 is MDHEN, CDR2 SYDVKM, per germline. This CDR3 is CASSFTVRWQGYTF. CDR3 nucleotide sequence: TGTGCCAGCAGTTTTACGGTCAGATGGCAGGGCTACACCTTC.

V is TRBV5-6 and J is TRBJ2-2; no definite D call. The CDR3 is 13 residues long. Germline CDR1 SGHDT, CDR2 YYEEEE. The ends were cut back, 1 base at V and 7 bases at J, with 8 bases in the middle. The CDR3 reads CASSLFRNGELFF. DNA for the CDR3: TGTGCCAGCAGCTTGTTCCGGAACGGGGAGCTGTTTTTT.

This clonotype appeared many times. The CDR3 DNA follows: TGTGCCAGCAGCTTAGACCCGGGACTCGGCGGCTACACCTTC. Amino acid sequence: CASSLDPGLGGYTF. The J gene is TRBJ1-2, the V gene TRBV7-9; possibly TRBD1 for D (5 bases). V lost 1 base to trimming and J lost 8 bases, with 14 bases between them. Germline CDR1 SEHNR, CDR2 FQNEAQ (reference sequence). The CDR3 consists of 14 residues. Full variable domain (rest looked up from reference TRBV7-9 and TRBJ1-2): DTGVSQNPRHKITKRGQNVTFRCDPISEHNRLYWYRQTLGQGPEFLTYFQNEAQLEKSRLLSDRFSAERPKGSFSTLEIQRTEQGDSAMYLCASSLDPGLGGYTFGSGTRLTVV.

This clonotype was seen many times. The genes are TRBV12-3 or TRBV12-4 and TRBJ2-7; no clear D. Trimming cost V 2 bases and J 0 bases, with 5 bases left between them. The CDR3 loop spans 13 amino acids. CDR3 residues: CASSLHSSYEQYF. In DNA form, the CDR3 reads TGTGCCAGCAGTTTACATAGCTCCTACGAGCAGTACTTC.

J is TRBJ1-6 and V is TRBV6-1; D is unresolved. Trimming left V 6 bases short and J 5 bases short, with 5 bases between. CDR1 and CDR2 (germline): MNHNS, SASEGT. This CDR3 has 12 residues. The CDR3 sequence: CASRRDNSPLHF. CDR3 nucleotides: TGTGCCAGCAGACGGGATAATTCACCCCTCCACTTT.

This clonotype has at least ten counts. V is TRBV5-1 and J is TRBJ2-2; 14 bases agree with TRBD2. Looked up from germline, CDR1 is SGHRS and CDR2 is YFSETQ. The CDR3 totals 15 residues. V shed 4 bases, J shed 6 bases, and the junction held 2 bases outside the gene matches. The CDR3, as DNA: TGCGCCAGCAGCCCGGGACTAGCGGGAGCCGGGGAGCTGTTTTTT. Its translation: CASSPGLAGAGELFF.

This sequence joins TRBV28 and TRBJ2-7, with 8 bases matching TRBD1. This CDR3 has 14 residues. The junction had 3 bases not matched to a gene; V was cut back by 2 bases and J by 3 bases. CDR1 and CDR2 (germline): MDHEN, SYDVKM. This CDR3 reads CASSLGRGLYEQYF. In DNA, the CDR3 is TGTGCCAGCAGTTTAGGCAGGGGGCTCTACGAGCAGTACTTC. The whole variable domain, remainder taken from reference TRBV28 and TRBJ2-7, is DVKVTQSSRYLVKRTGEKVFLECVQDMDHENMFWYRQDPGLGLRLIYFSYDVKMKEKGDIPEGYSVSREKKERFSLILESASTNQTSMYLCASSLGRGLYEQYFGPGTRLTVT.

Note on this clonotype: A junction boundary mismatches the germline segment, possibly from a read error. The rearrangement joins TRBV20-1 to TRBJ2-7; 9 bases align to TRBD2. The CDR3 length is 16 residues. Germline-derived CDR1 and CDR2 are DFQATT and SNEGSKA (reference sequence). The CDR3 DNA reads TGCACTGCTAGATGGGGCGGGGTTAGCGGGAGCCACGAGCAGTACTTC. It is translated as CTARWGGVSGSHEQYF.

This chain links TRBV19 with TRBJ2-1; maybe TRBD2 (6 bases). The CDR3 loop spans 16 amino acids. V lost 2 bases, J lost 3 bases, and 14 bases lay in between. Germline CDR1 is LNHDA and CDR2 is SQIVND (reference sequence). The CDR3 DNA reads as TGTGCCAGTAGTATAAATACGGGAGCCGTCTACAATGAGCAGTTCTTC. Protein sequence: CASSINTGAVYNEQFF.

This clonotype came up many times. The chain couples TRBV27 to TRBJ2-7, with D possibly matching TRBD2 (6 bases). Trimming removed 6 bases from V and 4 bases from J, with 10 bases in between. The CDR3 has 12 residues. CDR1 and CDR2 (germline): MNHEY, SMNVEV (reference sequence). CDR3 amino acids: CASRRAGYEQYF. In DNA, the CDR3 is TGTGCCAGCAGGAGGGCGGGGTACGAGCAGTACTTC.

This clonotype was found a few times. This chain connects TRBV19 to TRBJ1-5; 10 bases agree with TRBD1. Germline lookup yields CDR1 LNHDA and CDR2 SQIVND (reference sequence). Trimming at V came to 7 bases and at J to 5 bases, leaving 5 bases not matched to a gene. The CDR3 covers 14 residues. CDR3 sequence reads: CASKPGQGDQPQHF. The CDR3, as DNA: TGTGCCAGTAAGCCAGGACAGGGGGATCAGCCCCAGCATTTT.

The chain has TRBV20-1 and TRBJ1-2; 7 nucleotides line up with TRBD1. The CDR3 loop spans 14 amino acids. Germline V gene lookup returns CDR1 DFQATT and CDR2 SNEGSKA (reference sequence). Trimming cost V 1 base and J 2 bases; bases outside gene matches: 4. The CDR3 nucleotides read TGCAGTGCTAGAGTCATACAGGGGAACTATGGCTACACCTTC. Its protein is CSARVIQGNYGYTF.

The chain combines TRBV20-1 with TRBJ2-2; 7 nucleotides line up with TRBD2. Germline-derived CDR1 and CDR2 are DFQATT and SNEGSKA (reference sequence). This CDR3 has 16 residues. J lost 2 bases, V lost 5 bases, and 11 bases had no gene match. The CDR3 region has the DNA TGCAGTGCTGCAAGATCCGGGACTACTAACACCGGGGAGCTGTTTTTT. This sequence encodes CSAARSGTTNTGELFF.